Below are 8 T cell receptor beta chains sequenced from a single sample in a study of blood T cell repertoires in COVID-19. Repertoires were generated with immunoSEQ multiplex PCR, while TCRdb's copy carries only in-frame clones and drops some. Of 90,000 to 110,000 clones listed, approximately 80% are singletons. The sample consisted of peripheral blood. These receptors originate from a man aged 80 or over with acute or convalescent COVID-19.

The chain combines TRBV9 with TRBJ2-3, with D hard to call. The CDR3 contains 15 residues. Trimming shortened V by 0 bases and J by 0 bases, and 8 bases separated the two germline ends. The germline gives CDR1 SGDLS, CDR2 YYNGEE. The CDR3 nucleotides read TGTGCCAGCAGCGTAGACAGAACTAGCACAGATACGCAGTATTTT. Translated, it gives CASSVDRTSTDTQYF. The whole variable domain, filled in from reference TRBV9 and TRBJ2-3, reads DSGVTQTPKHLITATGQRVTLRCSPRSGDLSVYWYQQSLDQGLQFLIQYYNGEERAKGNILERFSAQQFPDLHSELNLSSLELGDSALYFCASSVDRTSTDTQYFGPGTRLTVL.

There are a few counts of this clone. V is TRBV18 and J is TRBJ2-7; D is perhaps TRBD1 (5 bases). The CDR3 sequence is 15 residues long. V lost 6 bases and J lost 1, with 16 bases in between. Germline CDR1 and CDR2: KGHSH and LQKENI. The CDR3 bases are TGTGCCAGCTCCCCCAAAGCGACAGCTTCCTACGAGCAGTACTTC. It specifies CASSPKATASYEQYF.

This sequence joins TRBV7-2 and TRBJ2-4; 7 nucleotides match TRBD1. The V segment lost 5 bases and the J segment 5 bases; nucleotides outside the gene matches: 9. CDR1 is SGHTA and CDR2 is FQGNSA in the germline V gene. The CDR3 length is 15 residues. The CDR3 reads CASSRDSARQNIQYF. The DNA for the CDR3 is TGTGCCAGCAGCCGGGACAGCGCTAGGCAAAACATTCAGTACTTC.

The CDR3 protein is CASSLGQNQPQHF. In nucleotides, the CDR3 is TGTGCCAGCAGTTTAGGACAGAATCAGCCCCAGCATTTT. The V and J genes are TRBV28 and TRBJ1-5; tentatively, D is TRBD1 (6 bases). Germline loops: CDR1 MDHEN, CDR2 SYDVKM. CDR3 length equals 13 residues. The V and J ends lost 2 bases and 4 bases respectively, with 6 bases between them.

V is TRBV3-1 (or the pseudogene TRBV3-2) and J is TRBJ1-2, with 7 bases lining up with TRBD1. V shed 5 bases and J 9 bases; nucleotides not matched to a gene: 18. Germline V gives CDR1 LGHDT, CDR2 YNNKEL (reference sequence). CDR3 length equals 16 residues. CDR3 in amino acids: CASSEIQGDRRSSYTF. CDR3 nucleotides: TGTGCCAGCAGCGAGATACAAGGGGACAGACGGTCAAGCTACACCTTC.

This clone came up once. The chain uses TRBV9 and TRBJ1-6; D remains unclear. V was shortened by 1 base and J by 7 bases, with 9 bases between the two germline ends. Germline V gene sequence: CDR1 SGDLS, CDR2 YYNGEE. The CDR3 covers 14 residues. The CDR3: CASSVLAENSPLHF. CDR3 in DNA: TGTGCCAGCAGCGTATTGGCGGAGAATTCACCCCTCCACTTT.

V usage is TRBV30 and J usage is TRBJ2-3, with 7 bases matching TRBD1. Germline CDR1 is GTSNPN and CDR2 is SVGIG (reference sequence). V was pared by 3 bases and J by 2 bases, with 8 bases of the junction left unmatched. The CDR3 spans 15 residues. DNA of the CDR3: TGTGCCTGGAGCGAGACAGGGAGTCTCACAGATACGCAGTATTTT. It is translated as CAWSETGSLTDTQYF.

The chain uses TRBV28 and TRBJ1-6; D call uncertain. The CDR3 totals 14 residues. Trimming took 3 bases from V and 4 from J, leaving 7 bases between them. Per the germline V gene, CDR1 is MDHEN and CDR2 is SYDVKM. This chain's CDR3 is CASSFAGYNSPLHF. As DNA, the CDR3 is TGTGCCAGCAGTTTCGCCGGGTATAATTCACCCCTCCACTTT.